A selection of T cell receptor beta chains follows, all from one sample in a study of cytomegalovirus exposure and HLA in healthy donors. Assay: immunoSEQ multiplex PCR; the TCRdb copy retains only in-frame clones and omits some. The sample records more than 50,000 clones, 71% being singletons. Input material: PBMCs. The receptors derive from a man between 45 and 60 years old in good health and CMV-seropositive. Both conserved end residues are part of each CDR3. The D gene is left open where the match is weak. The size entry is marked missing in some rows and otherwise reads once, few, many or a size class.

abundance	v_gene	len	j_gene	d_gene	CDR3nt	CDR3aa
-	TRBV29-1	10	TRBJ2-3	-	TGCAGCGTTCCGGCAGATACGCAGTATTTT	CSVPADTQYF
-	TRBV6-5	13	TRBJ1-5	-	TGTGCCAGCAGTTACTCGCGGTCCCAGCCCCAGCATTTT	CASSYSRSQPQHF
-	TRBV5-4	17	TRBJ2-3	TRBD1	TGTGCCAGCAGCCCCCAAAGGCCGGGACAGGGGGTCGATACGCAGTATTTT	CASSPQRPGQGVDTQYF
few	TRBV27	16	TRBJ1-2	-	TGTGCCAGCAGTTTATCGGAGCGGTCGGATGGCTATGGCTACACCTTC	CASSLSERSDGYGYTF
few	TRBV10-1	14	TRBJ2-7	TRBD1	TGCGCCAGCAGTGAGGGACAGGGGGGCGACGAGCAGTACTTC	CASSEGQGGDEQYF
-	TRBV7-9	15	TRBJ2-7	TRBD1	TGTGCCAGCAGCTTAGATCAGGGACAGGCCTACGAGCAGTACTTC	CASSLDQGQAYEQYF
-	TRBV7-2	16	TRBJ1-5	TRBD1	TGTGCCAGCAGCCCCGGTACCCAGGGGGCGGGGCAGCCCCAGCATTTT	CASSPGTQGAGQPQHF
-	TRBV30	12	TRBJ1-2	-	TGTGCCTCATCGAGAGCTAACTATGGCTACACCTTC	CASSRANYGYTF
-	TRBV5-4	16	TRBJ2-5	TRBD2	TGTGCCAGCAGCGCTGGACTAGCGGAGCCCCAAGAGACCCAGTACTTC	CASSAGLAEPQETQYF
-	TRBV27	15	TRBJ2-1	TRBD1	TGTGCCAGCAGTTTCTACAGGGGGGTATACAATGAGCAGTTCTTC	CASSFYRGVYNEQFF
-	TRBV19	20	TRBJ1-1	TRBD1	TGTGCCAGTAGAACCGGGACAGGGGGATCTTTCTTGTCCCAGAACACTGAAGCTTTCTTT	CASRTGTGGSFLSQNTEAFF
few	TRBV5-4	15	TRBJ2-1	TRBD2	TGTGCCAGCAGCTTTGACGGGGGGGTAGACAATGAGCAGTTCTTC	CASSFDGGVDNEQFF
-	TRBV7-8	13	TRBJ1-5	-	TGTGCCAGCAGCTTAACCCCAACACAGTCCCAGCATTTT	CASSLTPTQSQHF
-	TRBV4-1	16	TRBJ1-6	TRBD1	TGCGCCAGCAGCCAAGATTCTCGGGACAGTGATTCACCCCTCCACTTT	CASSQDSRDSDSPLHF
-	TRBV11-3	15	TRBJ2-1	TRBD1	TGTGCCAGCAGCTCGTGGGACAGGGGGCGTCGGGAGCAGTTCTTC	CASSSWDRGRREQFF
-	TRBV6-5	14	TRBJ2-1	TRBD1	TGTGCCAGCAGAAAACAGGGGTCACACAATGAGCAGTTCTTC	CASRKQGSHNEQFF
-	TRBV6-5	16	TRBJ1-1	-	TGTGCCAGCAGTTACTCCGGCAAGGGGCCGAACACTGAAGCTTTCTTT	CASSYSGKGPNTEAFF
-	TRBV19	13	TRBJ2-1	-	TGTGCCAGTAAGGGGCCAAATAACAATGAGCAGTTCTTC	CASKGPNNNEQFF
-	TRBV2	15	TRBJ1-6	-	TGTGCCAGCAGGGTACAACTAAGCCATAATTCACCCCTCCACTTT	CASRVQLSHNSPLHF
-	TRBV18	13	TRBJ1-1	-	TGTGCCAGCTCCGGGGTCCGTGACACTGAAGCTTTCTTT	CASSGVRDTEAFF
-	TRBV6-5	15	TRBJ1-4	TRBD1	TGTGCCAGCAGATCTGGGACAGAGACTAATGAAAAACTGTTTTTT	CASRSGTETNEKLFF
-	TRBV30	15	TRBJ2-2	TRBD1	TGTGCCTGGATACCGGGACAGGTTAACACCGGGGAGCTGTTTTTT	CAWIPGQVNTGELFF
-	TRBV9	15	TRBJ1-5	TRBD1	TGTGCCAGTAATACAGGGGGTGGTAGCAATCAGCCCCAGCATTTT	CASNTGGGSNQPQHF
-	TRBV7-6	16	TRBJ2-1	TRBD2	TGTGCCAGCAGCTCAAGGGAGGGAAGCTCCTACAATGAGCAGTTCTTC	CASSSREGSSYNEQFF
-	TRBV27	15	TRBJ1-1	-	TGTGCCAGCAGCCTATCCGGAGGGGCGTACACTGAAGCTTTCTTT	CASSLSGGAYTEAFF
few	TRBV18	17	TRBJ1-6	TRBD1	TGTGCCAGCTCACCACAGGGAACAGGGGGCAGAGGCTCACCCCTCCACTTT	CASSPQGTGGRGSPLHF
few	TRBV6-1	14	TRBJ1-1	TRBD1	TGTGCCAGCAGTGACGGACAGGGTTATACTGAAGCTTTCTTT	CASSDGQGYTEAFF
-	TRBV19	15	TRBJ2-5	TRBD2	TGTGCCAGTAGTATCAGGACTAGCGGCCAAGAGACCCAGTACTTC	CASSIRTSGQETQYF
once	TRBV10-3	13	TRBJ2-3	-	TGTGCCACCGAAACGACAGGCACCGGTACGCAGTATTTT	CATETTGTGTQYF
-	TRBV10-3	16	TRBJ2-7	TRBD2	TGTGCCATCAGTCCTACAGGACTAGCGGGGACCTACGAGCAGTACTTC	CAISPTGLAGTYEQYF
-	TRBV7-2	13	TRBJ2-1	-	TGTGCCAGCAGCGCAATAGTAGTTAATGAGCAGTTCTTC	CASSAIVVNEQFF
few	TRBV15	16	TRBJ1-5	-	TGTGCCACCAGCAGAGATCTTGTGAGGAGCAATCAGCCCCAGCATTTT	CATSRDLVRSNQPQHF
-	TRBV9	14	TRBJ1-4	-	TGTGCCAGCAGCGGAGACTCAACTAATGAAAAACTGTTTTTT	CASSGDSTNEKLFF
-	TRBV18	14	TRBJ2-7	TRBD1	TGTGCCAGCTCATCCGGGACAGGGTTCTACGAGCAGTACTTC	CASSSGTGFYEQYF
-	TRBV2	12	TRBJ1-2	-	TGTGCCAGCATAAGAGCTAACTATGGCTACACCTTC	CASIRANYGYTF
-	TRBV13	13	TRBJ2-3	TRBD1	TGTGCCAGCAGGTCAGGGGGCGAGGATACGCAGTATTTT	CASRSGGEDTQYF
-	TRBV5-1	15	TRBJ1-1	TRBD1	TGCGCCACCCGTCCGGGACAGAGCCTGAACACTGAAGCTTTCTTT	CATRPGQSLNTEAFF
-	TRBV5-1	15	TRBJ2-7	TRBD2	TGCGCCAGCAGCTCCCCAGCGGGAAGCTCCTACGAGCAGTACTTC	CASSSPAGSSYEQYF
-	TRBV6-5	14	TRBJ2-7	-	TGTGCCAGCAGACCGCGGATTTGGGCCTACGAGCAGTACTTC	CASRPRIWAYEQYF
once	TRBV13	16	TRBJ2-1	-	TGTGCCAGTTCCTTCTTTATGAGGGCCGGATACAATGAGCAGTTCTTC	CASSFFMRAGYNEQFF
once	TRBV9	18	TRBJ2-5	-	TGTGCCAGCAGCGTTATCCGTTCAGGGGTGAAGCACAAAGAGACCCAGTACTTC	CASSVIRSGVKHKETQYF
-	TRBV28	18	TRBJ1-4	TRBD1	TGTGCCAGCAGTTTATGGCAGGGGGGTCTTGCAACTAATGAAAAACTGTTTTTT	CASSLWQGGLATNEKLFF
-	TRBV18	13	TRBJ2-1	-	TGTGCCAGCTCACCACCGGAGAGAAATCTCCAGTTCTTC	CASSPPERNLQFF
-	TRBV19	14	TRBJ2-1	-	TGTGCCAGTAAGGGTAGCGGCTCCTACAATGAGCAGTTCTTC	CASKGSGSYNEQFF
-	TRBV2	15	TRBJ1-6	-	TGTGCCAGCACCCCAGGCGGGACCGTTAATTCACCCCTCCACTTT	CASTPGGTVNSPLHF